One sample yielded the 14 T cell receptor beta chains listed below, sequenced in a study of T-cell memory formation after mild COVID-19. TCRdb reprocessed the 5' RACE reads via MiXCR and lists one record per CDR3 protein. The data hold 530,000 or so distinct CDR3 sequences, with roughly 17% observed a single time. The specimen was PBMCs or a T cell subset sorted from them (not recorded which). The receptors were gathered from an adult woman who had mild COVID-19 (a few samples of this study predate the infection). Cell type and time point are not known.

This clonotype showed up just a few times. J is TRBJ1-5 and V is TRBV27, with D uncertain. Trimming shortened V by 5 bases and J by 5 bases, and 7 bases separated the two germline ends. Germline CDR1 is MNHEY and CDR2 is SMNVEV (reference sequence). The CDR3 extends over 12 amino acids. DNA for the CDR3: TGTGCCAGCAGTACACACTATCAGCCCCAGCATTTT. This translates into CASSTHYQPQHF.

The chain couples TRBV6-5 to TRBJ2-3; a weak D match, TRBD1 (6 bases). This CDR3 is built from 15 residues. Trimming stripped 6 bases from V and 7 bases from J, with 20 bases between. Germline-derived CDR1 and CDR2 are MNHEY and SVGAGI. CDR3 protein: CASSLNRDSANTQYF. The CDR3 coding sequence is TGTGCCAGCAGCCTGAACAGGGATTCGGCAAATACGCAGTATTTT.

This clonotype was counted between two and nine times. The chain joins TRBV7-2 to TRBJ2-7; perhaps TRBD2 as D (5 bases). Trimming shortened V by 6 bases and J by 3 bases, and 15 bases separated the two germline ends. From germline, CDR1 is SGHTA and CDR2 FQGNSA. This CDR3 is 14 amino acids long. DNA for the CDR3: TGTGCCAGCAGTCCCGGACTGGGCCTCTACGAGCAGTACTTC. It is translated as CASSPGLGLYEQYF.

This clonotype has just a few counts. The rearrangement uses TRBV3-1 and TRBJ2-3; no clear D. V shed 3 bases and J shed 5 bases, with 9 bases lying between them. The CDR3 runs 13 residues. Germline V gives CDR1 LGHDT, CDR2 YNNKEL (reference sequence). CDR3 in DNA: TGTGCCAGCAGCCAGTTGGGTGAAGATACGCAGTATTTT. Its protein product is CASSQLGEDTQYF.

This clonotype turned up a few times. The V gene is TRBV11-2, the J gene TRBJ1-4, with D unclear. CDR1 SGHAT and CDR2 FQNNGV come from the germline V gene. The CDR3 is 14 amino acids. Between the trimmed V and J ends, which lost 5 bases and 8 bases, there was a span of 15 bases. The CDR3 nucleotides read TGTGCCAGCAGCGCCTACCTGGGGAACGAAAAACTGTTTTTT. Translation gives CASSAYLGNEKLFF. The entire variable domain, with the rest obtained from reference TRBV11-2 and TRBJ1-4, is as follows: EAGVAQSPRYKIIEKRQSVAFWCNPISGHATLYWYQQILGQGPKLLIQFQNNGVVDDSQLPKDRFSAERLKGVDSTLKIQPAKLEDSAVYLCASSAYLGNEKLFFGSGTQLSVL.

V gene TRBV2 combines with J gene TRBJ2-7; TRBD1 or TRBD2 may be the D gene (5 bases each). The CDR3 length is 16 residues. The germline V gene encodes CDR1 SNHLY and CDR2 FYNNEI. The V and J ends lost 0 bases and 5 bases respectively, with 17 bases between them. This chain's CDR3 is CASSEASGTTRNEQYF. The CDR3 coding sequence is TGTGCCAGCAGTGAAGCTTCCGGGACCACCCGGAACGAGCAGTACTTC.

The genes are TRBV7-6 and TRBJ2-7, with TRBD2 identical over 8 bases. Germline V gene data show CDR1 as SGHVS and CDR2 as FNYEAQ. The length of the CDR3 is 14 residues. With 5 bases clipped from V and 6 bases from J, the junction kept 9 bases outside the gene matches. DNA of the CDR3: TGTGCCAGCAGCCGGTCGGGGGGGGACTCCGAGCAGTACTTC. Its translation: CASSRSGGDSEQYF.

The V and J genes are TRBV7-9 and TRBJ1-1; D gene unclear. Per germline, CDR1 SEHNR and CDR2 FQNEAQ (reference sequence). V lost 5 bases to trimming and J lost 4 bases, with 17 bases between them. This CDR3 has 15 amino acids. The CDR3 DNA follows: TGTGCCAGCAGCCGATCAGATCCCCCAGGCACTGAAGCTTTCTTT. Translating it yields CASSRSDPPGTEAFF.

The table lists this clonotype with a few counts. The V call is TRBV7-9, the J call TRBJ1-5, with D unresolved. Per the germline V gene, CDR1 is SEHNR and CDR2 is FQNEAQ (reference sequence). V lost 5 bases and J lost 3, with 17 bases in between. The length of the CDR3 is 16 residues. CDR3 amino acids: CASSRSGLRNNQPQHF. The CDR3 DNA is TGTGCCAGCAGCCGCAGTGGGCTTAGGAACAATCAGCCCCAGCATTTT. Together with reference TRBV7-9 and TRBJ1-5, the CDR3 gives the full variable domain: DTGVSQNPRHKITKRGQNVTFRCDPISEHNRLYWYRQTLGQGPEFLTYFQNEAQLEKSRLLSDRFSAERPKGSFSTLEIQRTEQGDSAMYLCASSRSGLRNNQPQHFGDGTRLSIL.

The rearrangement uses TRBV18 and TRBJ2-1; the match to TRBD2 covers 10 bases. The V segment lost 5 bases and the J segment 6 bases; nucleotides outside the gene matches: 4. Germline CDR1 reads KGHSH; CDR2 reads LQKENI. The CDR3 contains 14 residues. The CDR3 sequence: CASSESGGANEQFF. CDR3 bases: TGTGCCAGCTCAGAGAGCGGGGGGGCCAATGAGCAGTTCTTC.

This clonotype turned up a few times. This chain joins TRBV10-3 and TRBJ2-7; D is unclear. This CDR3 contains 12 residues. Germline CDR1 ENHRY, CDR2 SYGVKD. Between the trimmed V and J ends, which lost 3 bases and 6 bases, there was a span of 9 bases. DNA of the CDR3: TGTGCCATCAGTGAAGGTGGATCCGAGCAGTACTTC. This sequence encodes CAISEGGSEQYF.

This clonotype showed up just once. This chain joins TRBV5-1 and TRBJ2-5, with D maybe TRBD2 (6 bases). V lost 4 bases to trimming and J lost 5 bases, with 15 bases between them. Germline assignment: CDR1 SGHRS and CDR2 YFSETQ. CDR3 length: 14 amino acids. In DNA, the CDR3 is TGCGCCAGCAGCACTCGGGGCGCGGGGGAGACCCAGTACTTC. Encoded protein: CASSTRGAGETQYF.

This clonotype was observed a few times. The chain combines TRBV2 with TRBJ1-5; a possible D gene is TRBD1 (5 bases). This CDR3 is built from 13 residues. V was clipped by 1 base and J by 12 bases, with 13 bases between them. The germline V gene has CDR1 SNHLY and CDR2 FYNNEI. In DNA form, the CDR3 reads TGTGCCAGCAGTGAAGAGGGGAAGGCGTACCAGCATTTT. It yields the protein CASSEEGKAYQHF.

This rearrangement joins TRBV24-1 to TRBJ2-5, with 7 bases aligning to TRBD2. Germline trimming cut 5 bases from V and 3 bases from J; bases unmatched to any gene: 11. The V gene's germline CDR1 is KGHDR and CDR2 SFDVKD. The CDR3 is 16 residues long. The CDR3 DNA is TGTGCCACCAGTGGGGGTGGGAGGGCCCTAGAAGAGACCCAGTACTTC. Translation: CATSGGGRALEETQYF.